This T cell receptor (beta chain) originates from a study of Ad26.COV2.S vaccination and SARS-CoV-2 variants. Study-wide points: Reported findings describe substantial breadth in spike-specific CD8+ and CD4+ T cell responses following vaccination. Vaccine and placebo recipients had similar non-spike TCR breadth.

The assay was immunoSEQ multiplex PCR, and TCRdb's table has in-frame clones only and misses some. The table includes roughly 380,000 clones, approximately 81% detected once. Sample treatment: over 15 received Ad26.COV2.S at low or high dose, single or two shots; about 5 received placebo; per-sample allocation not given. Sample collection was performed on day 63 after the first vaccine or placebo injection. The CDR3 covers 16 residues. Germline CDR1 reads SGHDN; CDR2 reads FVKESK. With V trimmed by 1 base and J by 5 bases, 11 bases remained unmatched. Points on this clone: Its antigen is currently unknown.

The chain has TRBV14 and TRBJ2-7, with 7 bases identical to TRBD2. The clonotype originates from a person aged 18-60 years who received the Ad26.COV2.S COVID-19 vaccine or a placebo. Sequencing was performed on peripheral blood, taken in a trial of Ad26.COV2.S vaccine versus placebo. The CDR3 loop reads CASSQVGGGGVNEQYF. The CDR3 DNA follows: TGTGCCAGCAGCCAAGTAGGAGGTGGGGGGGTAAACGAGCAGTACTTC.